This TCR beta chain is drawn from a study of T cell repertoires in cytomegalovirus infection. On the study more broadly: Public TCR beta signatures were indicative of both CMV infection and a matching HLA type. Study observations and caveats: Predominance within the ex vivo response was attributable to HLA-C-restricted CMV-specific TCR beta clonotypes. CMV carriers with the relevant HLA were identified by cumulative public TCR beta family frequency.

This clonotype has only a few counts. Its antigen is not known. CDR1 and CDR2 from the germline V gene are SNHLY and FYNNEI. This CDR3 comprises 14 residues. V shed 8 bases and J 2 bases; nucleotides not matched to a gene: 4. TCRdb analysed the reads with MiXCR anew, one entry per CDR3 protein. The sample has approximately 120,000 distinct CDR3 sequences; less than 30% are singletons. The sequenced sample was CD8+ T cells from cultured PBMCs, obtained from culture after CMV antigen stimulation. V is TRBV2 and J is TRBJ2-3, with 10 bases matching TRBD2. This TCR was sampled from a human donor in good health (CMV status not recorded). Some clones in this sample may be carry-over from other donors' samples. Written as DNA, the CDR3 is TGTGCCAGCGACGGACTAGCGGTCACAGATACGCAGTATTTT. It codes for CASDGLAVTDTQYF.